This TCR beta chain came from a study of CD8+ T cells in alopecia areata. The germline V gene encodes CDR1 SGHNT and CDR2 YYREEE (reference sequence). V lost 5 bases, J lost 3 bases, and 15 bases lay in between. This CDR3 contains 16 residues. After isolation, RNA underwent reverse transcription to generate cDNA as the sequencing template. Clones were sequenced by immunoSEQ multiplex PCR, and TCRdb holds only the in-frame ones, with some missing. The data show approximately 63,000 clones, approximately 61% seen once. V is TRBV5-4 and J is TRBJ1-6, with D tentatively TRBD1 (5 bases). The sequence came from a human donor with alopecia areata. The sample consisted of CD8+ T cells sorted from blood, taken at week 0. The CDR3: CASRSAQGGYNSPLHF. The CDR3 nucleotides are TGTGCCAGCAGGTCAGCCCAGGGCGGCTATAATTCACCCCTCCACTTT.